This TCR beta chain originates from a study of identifying expanded T cells in peripheral blood (dated by TCRdb to about 2019). For the study in its entirety: Four technical replicates, made by sequencing separate aliquots from the same pool of genomic DNA, were compared pairwise.

No immune events such as infections were documented for the healthy donors during the collection period. Healthy-donor blood repertoires served as a training cohort to calibrate time-dependent variance in a beta-binomial model of T-cell clone differential abundance. The training cohort comprised roughly 10 healthy donors, 3 female and 7 male. An age range of roughly 29 to 70 years, with an average of about 39 years, was recorded for the donors. Whole blood was collected from each healthy donor at three time points spaced approximately 2 weeks apart and obtained from a commercial supplier. For immunosequencing, genomic DNA was extracted from unsorted whole blood. Spanning cysteine to phenylalanine, the CDR3 consists of 18 amino acids. Only the CDR3 portion is preserved as DNA: 54 bases, with reading frame beginning at the first base. TCRbeta CDR3 regions were profiled by bias-controlled multiplex PCR amplification of genomic DNA with the immunoSEQ Assay. As for the original processing: The absolute abundance of each unique TCRbeta CDR3 region was quantified after sequences were collapsed and filtered. Differential abundance was tested with two models: a binomial (Fisher-equivalent) model and a beta-binomial model that adds time-dependent variance fitted from healthy donors. Clones with fewer than 5 combined templates were excluded, and clones with Benjamini-Hochberg FDR below 0.01 were called differentially abundant. In the beta-binomial model, variance was expressed as a function of the total template count across the two samples, in the form v = (b*log(k)+a)^2. TCRdb re-hosts the immuneACCESS table, in-frame sequences only. Its copies lack some clones; in the studies checked, an unresolved V gene accounts for under half of them, and the cause for the rest is not known. From that table come the V and J calls and clone size; the DNA was used to work out D and trimming. Counted in this sample were 84,000 or so clones; approximately 90% of them appeared once. 7% to 7.5% of the sample is held by the ten biggest clonotypes.

The study at large found these results: Across all healthy-donor time intervals, the beta-binomial model significantly lowered both the number of clones called differentially abundant and the false-positive rate. The binomial model flagged 0.9 to 1.5 differentially abundant clones between technical replicates but approximately 16 over around two weeks and 19 over four weeks. The authors expected biological variance in healthy repertoires might increase further over much longer intervals such as months to years. For all healthy donors, the variance in clone template counts between roughly two-week samples rose significantly as total template count increased.

Comment on this clone: What this receptor recognizes is not known. No quality values exist for individual bases; no much larger clone is one base distant.

The chain links TRBV21-1 with TRBJ2-2. TRBV21-1 corresponds to a pseudogene. Sequencing was carried out using blood. The receptor comes from a person aged 18-70 years in good health. Read as DNA, the sequence is TGTGCCAGCAGCAATCAAGGGGACCTGGGACGAGAAACCGGGGAGCTGTTTTTT. Translated, it reads CASSNQGDLGRETGELFF.